These 21 T cell receptor beta chains were sequenced from one sample in a study of cytomegalovirus exposure and HLA in healthy donors. PCR used 60 Vbeta primers and 13 Jbeta primers. The repertoire was sequenced with immunoSEQ multiplex PCR; TCRdb's copy has only in-frame clones and lacks some. The table includes about 170,000 clones, 65% to 85% detected once. Specimen: PBMCs. The receptors were gathered from a woman aged 45 to 65 in good health and CMV-seropositive.

The chain recombines TRBV27 with TRBJ1-2; 8 bases fit TRBD1. This CDR3 is 13 amino acids long. V lost 10 bases to trimming and J lost 4 bases; unmatched junction nucleotides: 8. Germline V gene data show CDR1 as MNHEY and CDR2 as SMNVEV (reference sequence). This CDR3 is CATAGGRFYGYTF. CDR3 DNA sequence: TGTGCCACCGCAGGGGGCAGGTTCTATGGCTACACCTTC.

V and J are TRBV7-6 and TRBJ2-5; TRBD2 might be the D (7 bases). Germline CDR1 SGHVS, CDR2 FNYEAQ. The CDR3 contains 15 residues. Trimming shortened V by 4 bases and J by 4 bases, and 16 bases separated the two germline ends. CDR3 sequence: CASSSGGGWTETQYF. The CDR3 DNA is TGTGCCAGCAGCTCCGGCGGGGGCTGGACAGAGACCCAGTACTTC.

This clone was seen only once. The gene calls are TRBV10-3 and TRBJ2-2; D might be TRBD1 (5 bases). Trimming took off 9 bases at V and 6 bases at J, with 11 bases between the two ends. Germline values: CDR1 ENHRY, CDR2 SYGVKD. This CDR3 has 12 amino acids. The CDR3 DNA reads as TGTGCCATAGATCAGGGTTCCGGGGAGCTGTTTTTT. It encodes CAIDQGSGELFF.

The V gene is TRBV7-9, the J gene TRBJ2-5, with 7 bases aligning to TRBD2. Germline CDR1 reads SEHNR; CDR2 reads FQNEAQ (reference sequence). Trimming cost V 5 bases and J 4 bases; bases outside gene matches: 10. The CDR3 consists of 15 residues. CDR3 DNA sequence: TGTGCCAGCAGCCACCCAACGGGGGGAGGAGAGACCCAGTACTTC. Translation gives CASSHPTGGGETQYF.

This chain uses TRBV7-3 with TRBJ1-6, with D uncertain. The length of the CDR3 is 13 residues. The V gene lost 5 bases and the J gene lost 9 bases, with 11 bases spanning the gap. Per germline, CDR1 SGHTA and CDR2 FQGTGA. The CDR3 bases are TGTGCCAGCAGCCCAACGGCTAGTTCACCCCTCCACTTT. As protein: CASSPTASSPLHF.

The chain carries TRBV18 and TRBJ2-6; the D gene is possibly TRBD1 (6 bases). Trimming cost V 3 bases and J 0 bases, with 12 bases left between them. Per germline, CDR1 KGHSH and CDR2 LQKENI. The CDR3 sequence is 17 residues long. The CDR3 nucleotides read TGTGCCAGCTCACCCCAGGGGCTTAGCTCTGGGGCCAACGTCCTGACTTTC. This encodes CASSPQGLSSGANVLTF.

With regard to this clone: At one boundary the junction diverges from the germline segment, which might be a read error. The V gene is TRBV2, the J gene TRBJ2-5; the match to TRBD2 covers 9 bases. Per the germline V gene, CDR1 is SNHLY and CDR2 is FYNNEI. This CDR3 is built from 16 residues. CDR3 residues: CASSEDLAGTQETQYF. The CDR3 DNA follows: TGTGCCAGCAGTGAAGATCTAGCGGGGACCCAAGAGACTCAGTACTTC.

The genes are TRBV27 and TRBJ2-5; 7 positions agree with TRBD2. There are 15 residues in the CDR3. CDR1 and CDR2 from the germline V gene are MNHEY and SMNVEV (reference sequence). V lost 1 base to trimming and J lost 5 bases; unmatched junction nucleotides: 7. CDR3 DNA: TGTGCCAGCAGTTTATTGGGAGGTAGCGGGGAGACCCAGTACTTC. This gives the protein CASSLLGGSGETQYF.

This chain links TRBV4-1 with TRBJ2-3, with 10 bases that match TRBD2. This CDR3 is 13 amino acids long. V was clipped by 0 bases and J by 15 bases; unmatched bases: 6. CDR1 MGHRA and CDR2 YSYEKL come from the germline V gene. The CDR3 DNA sequence: TGCGCCAGCAGCCAAGATCAGCGGGAGGGCGAATATTTT. Translating gives CASSQDQREGEYF.

The chain combines TRBV19 with TRBJ2-3; 7 bases are shared with TRBD1. The length of the CDR3 is 15 residues. Trimming removed 3 bases from V and 0 bases from J; junction bases left unmatched: 3. The germline V gene encodes CDR1 LNHDA and CDR2 SQIVND (reference sequence). In DNA form, the CDR3 reads TGTGCCAGTAGTATTCGGGGACAGAGCACAGATACGCAGTATTTT. Protein product: CASSIRGQSTDTQYF.

CDR3 in DNA: TGTGCCAGCAGATTAGCCGGTGGTTGGGGCTACACCTTC. Translation: CASRLAGGWGYTF. The chain carries TRBV28 and TRBJ1-2; D is ambiguous. The CDR3 is 13 amino acids. Trimming cost V 6 bases and J 8 bases, with 16 bases left between them. Germline CDR1 reads MDHEN; CDR2 reads SYDVKM.

The chain recombines TRBV9 with TRBJ2-1; tentatively, D is TRBD2 (7 bases). V was trimmed by 3 bases and J by 2 bases, leaving 12 bases between them. Germline V CDR1 and CDR2: SGDLS, YYNGEE. The CDR3 runs to 15 residues. CDR3 sequence: CASSATGGPYNEQFF. The CDR3, as DNA: TGTGCCAGCAGCGCAACGGGGGGCCCCTACAATGAGCAGTTCTTC.

V usage is TRBV19 and J usage is TRBJ1-1, with TRBD1 matching over 8 bases. The CDR3 is 13 residues long. V lost 7 bases and J lost 5; bases outside the gene matches: 6. The germline V gene encodes CDR1 LNHDA and CDR2 SQIVND (reference sequence). The CDR3 coding sequence is TGTGCCAGTATAGGCAGGGGGCGGACTGAAGCTTTCTTT. As protein: CASIGRGRTEAFF.

This chain joins TRBV2 and TRBJ2-1; D perhaps matches TRBD2 (5 bases). Germline assignment: CDR1 SNHLY and CDR2 FYNNEI. The ends were cut back, 4 bases at V and 12 bases at J, with 16 bases in the middle. This CDR3 comprises 13 residues. CDR3: CASSAPGGDRQFF. CDR3 bases: TGTGCCAGCAGTGCTCCCGGAGGAGATCGGCAGTTCTTC. Variable domain in full (rest from reference TRBV2 and TRBJ2-1): EPEVTQTPSHQVTQMGQEVILRCVPISNHLYFYWYRQILGQKVEFLVSFYNNEISEKSEIFDDQFSVERPDGSNFTLKIRSTKLEDSAMYFCASSAPGGDRQFFGPGTRLTVL.

This chain uses TRBV27 with TRBJ1-5, with D possibly matching TRBD1 (5 bases). Deletions cut 4 bases from V and 3 bases from J, with 13 bases between. Germline V gene sequence: CDR1 MNHEY, CDR2 SMNVEV (reference sequence). The CDR3 contains 15 residues. The CDR3 here is CASSSVGPPNQPQHF. For the CDR3, the DNA is TGTGCCAGCAGTTCTGTGGGGCCCCCCAATCAGCCCCAGCATTTT.

The chain uses TRBV5-1 and TRBJ2-2; the D is unclear. The CDR3 extends over 14 amino acids. Trimming left V 0 bases short and J 7 bases short, with 10 bases between. In germline, CDR1 is SGHRS, CDR2 YFSETQ. CDR3 nucleotide sequence: TGCGCCAGCAGCTTGGAAGCGTTCGGCGGGGAGCTGTTTTTT. As protein: CASSLEAFGGELFF. The full variable domain, completed using reference TRBV5-1 and TRBJ2-2, is KAGVTQTPRYLIKTRGQQVTLSCSPISGHRSVSWYQQTPGQGLQFLFEYFSETQRNKGNFPGRFSGRQFSNSRSEMNVSTLELGDSALYLCASSLEAFGGELFFGEGSRLTVL.

This clone came up once. The V call is TRBV5-1, the J call TRBJ1-2; D is unclear. Trimming pared 3 bases from V and 7 bases from J, leaving 10 bases between. This CDR3 is 12 amino acids long. Germline CDR1 is SGHRS and CDR2 is YFSETQ. Here the CDR3 reads CASSSGEGGYTF. The CDR3 bases are TGCGCCAGCAGCTCAGGAGAGGGTGGCTACACCTTC.

A single count supports this clone. The gene calls are TRBV30 and TRBJ2-7; D call uncertain. The CDR3 is 12 residues long. Germline V gene lookup returns CDR1 GTSNPN and CDR2 SVGIG (reference sequence). Trimming pared 0 bases from V and 0 bases from J, leaving 3 bases between. CDR3 sequence (DNA): TGTGCCTGGAGTGTATACTCCTACGAGCAGTACTTC. Protein: CAWSVYSYEQYF.

This chain joins TRBV29-1 and TRBJ2-7; 7 bases map to TRBD2. Unmatched junction bases numbered 13, after V lost 3 bases and J lost 5 bases. The germline V gene encodes CDR1 SQVTM and CDR2 ANQGSEA. The CDR3 sequence is 15 residues long. CDR3 DNA: TGCAGCGTTGATCCTTCTGGGAGGGAAAGTGACGAGCAGTACTTC. Its translation: CSVDPSGRESDEQYF.

For this clone: One base away lies a much larger clone, so this may be a sequencing read error. V gene TRBV5-6 combines with J gene TRBJ1-2; TRBD1 aligns across 10 bases. This CDR3 has 13 amino acids. Germline lookup yields CDR1 SGHDT and CDR2 YYEEEE. Trimming at V came to 4 bases and at J to 5 bases, leaving 2 bases not matched to a gene. CDR3 in amino acids: CASSPGQGYGYTF. The CDR3 DNA is TGTGCCAGCAGCCCGGGACAGGGGTATGGCTACACCTTC.

The table lists this clone with a few counts. A read error may account for a junction end that differs from germline. The rearrangement links TRBV7-7 to TRBJ2-2, with 7 nucleotides matching TRBD1. Germline V gene lookup returns CDR1 SSHAT and CDR2 FNYEAQ (reference sequence). This CDR3 comprises 14 residues. CDR3 sequence (DNA): TGTGCTAGCAGCACAGGGGAAATAACCGGGGAGCTGTTTTTT. Encoded protein: CASSTGEITGELFF. The whole variable domain, filled in from reference TRBV7-7 and TRBJ2-2, reads GAGVSQSPRYKVTKRGQDVTLRCDPISSHATLYWYQQALGQGPEFLTYFNYEAQPDKSGLPSDRFSAERPEGSISTLTIQRTEQRDSAMYRCASSTGEITGELFFGEGSRLTVL.